Presented here are 17 T cell receptor beta chains from one specimen sequenced in a study of cytotoxic CD8 clonotypes in ibrutinib-treated CLL. Assay used: immunoSEQ multiplex PCR; TCRdb lists only in-frame clones, some missing. The sample includes approximately 320,000 clones, roughly 70% seen only once; the top ten take around 6.5%. This specimen was PBMCs, taken after 36 months of ibrutinib treatment. Receptors originate from a human donor with chronic lymphocytic leukemia.

This chain connects TRBV5-6 to TRBJ2-3; possible D gene TRBD2, 6 bases. With 4 bases removed from V and 0 bases from J, the gap between germline ends came to 12 bases. The CDR3 has 15 amino acids. CDR1 and CDR2 (germline): SGHDT, YYEEEE. Here the CDR3 reads CASSGGSGSTDTQYF. In DNA, the CDR3 is TGTGCCAGCAGCGGGGGGTCGGGTAGCACAGATACGCAGTATTTT.

The gene calls are TRBV5-4 and TRBJ1-3; tentatively, D is TRBD1 (5 bases). The V gene lost 0 bases and the J gene lost 3 bases, with 10 bases spanning the gap. The CDR3 contains 15 residues. The germline gives CDR1 SGHNT, CDR2 YYREEE (reference sequence). CDR3 nucleotides: TGTGCCAGCAGCTTGGGGGGGGGAAATGGAAACACCATATATTTT. This gives the protein CASSLGGGNGNTIYF.

This sequence joins TRBV6-1 and TRBJ1-2, with 12 bases that match TRBD1. The CDR3 length is 14 residues. After removal of 7 bases from V and 8 bases from J, the junction contained 8 bases not matched to a gene. Germline V gene lookup returns CDR1 MNHNS and CDR2 SASEGT. The CDR3 is CASTLPGQGAGYTF. CDR3 in DNA: TGTGCCAGCACCCTTCCGGGACAGGGGGCGGGCTACACCTTC.

This clone occurred once. The chain links TRBV5-1 to TRBJ1-6, with 9 bases matching TRBD1. Germline CDR1 is SGHRS and CDR2 is YFSETQ. The J segment lost 7 bases and the V segment lost 4 bases, leaving 15 bases of the junction unmatched. This CDR3 is 18 amino acids long. The CDR3 DNA sequence: TGCGCCAGCAGCCCAACACAGGGGGCCGGCCTGGGCAATTCACCCCTCCACTTT. This sequence encodes CASSPTQGAGLGNSPLHF.

The chain uses TRBV14 and TRBJ1-2; no definite D call. The V gene's germline CDR1 is SGHDN and CDR2 FVKESK. V was cut by 1 base and J by 4 bases, with 7 bases left in between. The CDR3 loop spans 13 amino acids. This CDR3 is CASSQGLGYGYTF. The CDR3 DNA reads as TGTGCCAGCAGCCAAGGCCTCGGCTATGGCTACACCTTC.

This chain uses TRBV6-5 with TRBJ2-5, with TRBD2 as a possible D gene (6 bases). The CDR3 runs 12 residues. Germline V gene lookup returns CDR1 MNHEY and CDR2 SVGAGI. V shed 5 bases and J shed 7 bases, with 11 bases lying between them. In nucleotides, the CDR3 is TGTGCCAGCAGTCCCCACGGGGGGACCCAGTACTTC. Amino acid sequence: CASSPHGGTQYF.

The rearrangement uses TRBV2 and TRBJ2-1; D is perhaps TRBD2 (6 bases). Deletions cut 5 bases from V and 3 bases from J, with 11 bases between. The CDR3 spans 14 residues. CDR1 SNHLY and CDR2 FYNNEI come from the germline V gene. The CDR3 bases are TGTGCCAGCAGTCGGGAGTCGGTCTACAATGAGCAGTTCTTC. Its translation is CASSRESVYNEQFF.

Only a few counts were recorded for this clone. CDR3 amino acids: CASRDGPGGYTF. CDR3 nucleotides: TGTGCCAGCAGGGACGGCCCCGGAGGCTACACCTTC. The chain recombines TRBV25-1 with TRBJ1-2; no reliable D call. V lost 6 bases, J lost 8 bases, and 13 bases lay in between. The CDR3 loop spans 12 amino acids. CDR1 and CDR2 (germline): MGHDK, SYGVNS.

In this sample, this clone turned up a few times. The chain combines TRBV11-1 with TRBJ1-6; D perhaps matches TRBD1 (5 bases). This CDR3 region has 14 residues. From germline, CDR1 is SGHAT and CDR2 FQDESV (reference sequence). The V and J ends lost 4 bases and 15 bases respectively, with 19 bases between them. The CDR3 DNA reads as TGTGCCAGCAGCTCCGGGACGATAGCGTCGCTCCTCCACTTT. Protein sequence: CASSSGTIASLLHF.

This rearrangement joins TRBV28 to TRBJ2-3; D is unresolved. CDR3 length: 14 residues. Germline assignment: CDR1 MDHEN and CDR2 SYDVKM. V was pared by 4 bases and J by 2 bases, with 10 bases between. The CDR3 coding sequence is TGTGCCAGCAGTTCCCTCGTCGTCACAGATACGCAGTATTTT. Its translation is CASSSLVVTDTQYF.

This clone has just one count. The rearrangement links TRBV5-8 to TRBJ1-1; no clear D gene. Germline V gene lookup returns CDR1 SGHTS and CDR2 YDEGEE. V gave up 7 bases and J gave up 4 bases, with 17 bases separating them. The CDR3 consists of 14 residues. The DNA of the CDR3 is TGTGCCAGCTCTTGGGGAGGGAGCGGCACTGAAGCTTTCTTT. Protein: CASSWGGSGTEAFF.

The V gene is TRBV7-9, the J gene TRBJ2-7, with a possible D match to TRBD1 (6 bases). CDR1 is SEHNR, CDR2 FQNEAQ, per germline (reference sequence). V was shortened by 5 bases and J by 3 bases, with 11 bases between the two germline ends. This CDR3 contains 13 residues. The CDR3 protein is CASSPRDIYEQYF. The CDR3 DNA is TGTGCCAGCAGCCCCCGGGACATCTACGAGCAGTACTTC.

CDR3 bases: TGCGCCAGCAGCTTGGCGACAGGTCCTAACTATGGCTACACCTTC. This encodes CASSLATGPNYGYTF. The genes are TRBV5-1 and TRBJ1-2, with D perhaps matching TRBD1 (6 bases). Trimming left V 0 bases short and J 0 bases short, with 9 bases between. The CDR3 totals 15 residues. The germline gives CDR1 SGHRS, CDR2 YFSETQ.

The genes are TRBV5-1 and TRBJ1-6; 8 bases are shared with TRBD1. The CDR3 sequence is 15 residues long. Germline V lookup: CDR1 SGHRS, CDR2 YFSETQ. J was trimmed by 6 bases and V by 4 bases; bases with no gene match: 6. For the CDR3, the DNA is TGCGCCAGCAGCGTGGAGGACAGGGCTAATTCACCCCTCCACTTT. It encodes CASSVEDRANSPLHF.

V gene TRBV11-2 combines with J gene TRBJ2-7; TRBD1 aligns across 7 bases. This CDR3 has 15 residues. Looked up from germline, CDR1 is SGHAT and CDR2 is FQNNGV. Trimming took 4 bases from V and 6 from J; bases not matched to a gene: 12. The CDR3 sequence is CASSSIQGSHSEQYF. DNA for the CDR3: TGTGCCAGCAGCTCTATACAGGGGTCACATAGCGAGCAGTACTTC.

The chain is built from TRBV7-3 and TRBJ2-3; no clear D. V shed 2 bases and J shed 3 bases, with 15 bases lying between them. The germline gives CDR1 SGHTA, CDR2 FQGTGA. CDR3 length equals 16 residues. The CDR3 nucleotides read TGTGCCAGCAGCTTATCAGGACGCCTCGGGACAGATACGCAGTATTTT. Its protein is CASSLSGRLGTDTQYF.

The V gene is TRBV28, the J gene TRBJ2-1; 7 nucleotides agree with TRBD2. Germline values: CDR1 MDHEN, CDR2 SYDVKM. V dropped 3 bases and J dropped 5; count of bases not matched to a gene: 4. The CDR3 is made up of 14 amino acids. CDR3 loop: CASSLRGWDNEQFF. For the CDR3, the DNA is TGTGCCAGCAGTTTGCGGGGGTGGGACAATGAGCAGTTCTTC.